This T cell receptor (beta chain) was profiled in a study of T-cell reconstitution after alpha-beta-depleted transplantation in children. The study, taken as a whole, reports: Newly produced T cells mostly provided counts and TCRbeta diversity after one year, as hyperexpanded clones declined. Roughly two months post-transplant, alpha-beta T cells reportedly originated from several hundred graft clones that had expanded.

Unique molecular identifiers were incorporated when the TCRbeta library was constructed. TCRdb reprocessed the PCR reads via MiXCR and lists one record per CDR3 protein. This table has 200,000 to 300,000 distinct CDR3 sequences, around 25% appearing once. The V segment lost 2 bases and the J segment 7 bases; nucleotides outside the gene matches: 16. CDR1 and CDR2 (germline): SGHRS, YFSETQ. This CDR3 is 17 amino acids long. At least ten counts were recorded for this clonotype. Its antigen is not known. This clonotype originated in a girl aged 2-10 years with Fanconi anemia, due to receive a stem cell transplant. The source was PBMCs, collected before TCRalphabeta/CD19-depleted stem cell transplant. The chain carries TRBV5-1 and TRBJ2-3; 7 bases line up with TRBD2. This chain's CDR3 is CASSFDPLAGASHTQYF. The DNA of the CDR3 is TGCGCCAGCAGCTTCGATCCCCTTGCGGGAGCGAGCCATACGCAGTATTTT.